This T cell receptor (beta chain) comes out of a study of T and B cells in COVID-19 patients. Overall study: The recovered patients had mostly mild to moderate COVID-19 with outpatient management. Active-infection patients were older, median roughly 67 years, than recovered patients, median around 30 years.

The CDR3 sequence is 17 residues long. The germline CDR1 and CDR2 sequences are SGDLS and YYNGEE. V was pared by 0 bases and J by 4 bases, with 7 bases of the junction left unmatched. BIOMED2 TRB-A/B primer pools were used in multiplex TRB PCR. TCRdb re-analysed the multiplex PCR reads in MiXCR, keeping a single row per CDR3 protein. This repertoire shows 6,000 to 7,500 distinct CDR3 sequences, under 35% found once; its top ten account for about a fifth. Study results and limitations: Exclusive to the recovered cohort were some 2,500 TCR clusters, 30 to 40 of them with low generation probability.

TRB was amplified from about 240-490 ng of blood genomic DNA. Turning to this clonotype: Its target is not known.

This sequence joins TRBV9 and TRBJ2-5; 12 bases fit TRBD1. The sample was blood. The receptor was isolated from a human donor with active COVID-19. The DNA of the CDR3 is TGTGCCAGCAGCGTAGAGGGGGGGACAGGGGGCGTAGAGACCCAGTACTTC. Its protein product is CASSVEGGTGGVETQYF. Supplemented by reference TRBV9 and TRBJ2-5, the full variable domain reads DSGVTQTPKHLITATGQRVTLRCSPRSGDLSVYWYQQSLDQGLQFLIQYYNGEERAKGNILERFSAQQFPDLHSELNLSSLELGDSALYFCASSVEGGTGGVETQYFGPGTRLLVL.